This is a list of T cell receptor beta chains from one sample in a study of patients and donors after allogeneic stem cell transplantation. TCRdb ran MiXCR on the RT-PCR reads and lists one entry per CDR3 protein. The data hold 1,000 to 1,500 distinct CDR3 sequences, with roughly 5.1% observed a single time. The sample taken for sequencing was blood, either unsorted or a sorted T cell fraction (not recorded which). The receptors originated from a human donor who was either an allogeneic HSCT recipient or a stem cell or donor lymphocyte infusion donor (not recorded which). It is not recorded whose cells these are; they may come from a transplant donor. CDR3s include the opening cysteine and the closing phenylalanine or tryptophan. Each record gives: CDR3 protein, CDR3 DNA, J gene, CDR3 length, V gene, clone size, D gene. A D gene is named only where the DNA matches it firmly. Not every row has a clone size; where given, it reads once, few, many or a size class.

cdr3_aa: CAISESGSTDTQYF; cdr3_nt: TGTGCCATCAGTGAGTCAGGCAGCACAGATACGCAGTATTTT; j_call: TRBJ2-3; cdr3_length: 14; v_call: TRBV10-3; clone_size: -; d_call: -
cdr3_aa: CASSPRELINTEAFF; cdr3_nt: TGTGCCAGCAGCCCCCGGGAGTTAATCAACACTGAAGCTTTCTTT; j_call: TRBJ1-1; cdr3_length: 15; v_call: TRBV7-9; clone_size: large; d_call: -
cdr3_aa: CASSLGAGDTDTQYF; cdr3_nt: TGCGCCAGCAGCTTGGGGGCGGGAGATACAGATACGCAGTATTTT; j_call: TRBJ2-3; cdr3_length: 15; v_call: TRBV5-1; clone_size: medium-sized; d_call: TRBD2
cdr3_aa: CASSLTRQGGMGTEAFF; cdr3_nt: TGTGCCAGCAGCTTAACCCGACAGGGGGGAATGGGCACTGAAGCTTTCTTT; j_call: TRBJ1-1; cdr3_length: 17; v_call: TRBV7-9; clone_size: medium-sized; d_call: TRBD1
cdr3_aa: CASSLASAQRNEQFF; cdr3_nt: TGTGCCAGCAGCTTGGCTAGCGCTCAACGGAATGAGCAGTTCTTC; j_call: TRBJ2-1; cdr3_length: 15; v_call: TRBV5-8; clone_size: medium-sized; d_call: -
cdr3_aa: CATSRLGGGLAGGPPRLEQFF; cdr3_nt: TGTGCCACCAGCAGGTTGGGGGGTGGGCTAGCGGGAGGGCCACCGCGACTTGAGCAGTTCTTC; j_call: TRBJ2-1; cdr3_length: 21; v_call: TRBV15; clone_size: -; d_call: TRBD2
cdr3_aa: CASSHRGLQETQYF; cdr3_nt: TGTGCCAGCAGCCACAGGGGCCTTCAAGAGACCCAGTACTTC; j_call: TRBJ2-5; cdr3_length: 14; v_call: TRBV3-1; clone_size: medium-sized; d_call: -
cdr3_aa: CASSRDSSGANVLTF; cdr3_nt: TGTGCCAGCAGCCGGGATAGCTCTGGGGCCAACGTCCTGACTTTC; j_call: TRBJ2-6; cdr3_length: 15; v_call: TRBV7-8; clone_size: medium-sized; d_call: -
cdr3_aa: CASSQGTGLRETQYF; cdr3_nt: TGTGCCAGCAGCCAAGGGACAGGGCTGAGAGAGACCCAGTACTTC; j_call: TRBJ2-5; cdr3_length: 15; v_call: TRBV3-1; clone_size: medium-sized; d_call: TRBD1
cdr3_aa: CASEPGGNEKLFF; cdr3_nt: TGTGCCAGCGAGCCGGGAGGGAACGAAAAACTGTTTTTT; j_call: TRBJ1-4; cdr3_length: 13; v_call: TRBV2; clone_size: few; d_call: -
cdr3_aa: CASSPSYYEQYF; cdr3_nt: TGTGCCAGCAGCCCCTCGTACTACGAGCAGTACTTC; j_call: TRBJ2-7; cdr3_length: 12; v_call: TRBV7-8; clone_size: medium-sized; d_call: -
cdr3_aa: CASSLLEGTGELFF; cdr3_nt: TGTGCCAGCTCACTACTAGAGGGAACCGGGGAGCTGTTTTTT; j_call: TRBJ2-2; cdr3_length: 14; v_call: TRBV18; clone_size: medium-sized; d_call: -
cdr3_aa: CASSLQDGQQETQYF; cdr3_nt: TGTGCCAGCAGCCTGCAAGATGGACAGCAAGAGACCCAGTACTTC; j_call: TRBJ2-5; cdr3_length: 15; v_call: TRBV7-2; clone_size: medium-sized; d_call: -
cdr3_aa: CSVRVSGYSNQPQHF; cdr3_nt: TGCAGCGTACGAGTATCAGGCTATAGCAATCAGCCCCAGCATTTT; j_call: TRBJ1-5; cdr3_length: 15; v_call: TRBV29-1; clone_size: large; d_call: -
cdr3_aa: CASSYEIGQGSTDTQYF; cdr3_nt: TGTGCCAGCAGTTACGAGATCGGACAGGGAAGCACAGATACGCAGTATTTT; j_call: TRBJ2-3; cdr3_length: 17; v_call: TRBV6-2/TRBV6-3; clone_size: medium-sized; d_call: TRBD1
cdr3_aa: CASSLGEGANIQYF; cdr3_nt: TGTGCCAGCAGCTTAGGCGAGGGGGCCAACATTCAGTACTTC; j_call: TRBJ2-4; cdr3_length: 14; v_call: TRBV7-8; clone_size: medium-sized; d_call: TRBD1
cdr3_aa: CASSADGDTQYF; cdr3_nt: TGCGCCAGCAGCGCGGACGGAGATACGCAGTATTTT; j_call: TRBJ2-3; cdr3_length: 12; v_call: TRBV5-1; clone_size: medium-sized; d_call: -
cdr3_aa: CASSWTSGRDPYF; cdr3_nt: TGTGCCAGCAGTTGGACTAGCGGGAGGGATCCGTACTTC; j_call: TRBJ2-7; cdr3_length: 13; v_call: TRBV6-2/TRBV6-3; clone_size: -; d_call: TRBD2
cdr3_aa: CASSFRLAGTTDTQYF; cdr3_nt: TGTGCCAGCAGTTTCCGACTAGCGGGAACAACAGATACGCAGTATTTT; j_call: TRBJ2-3; cdr3_length: 16; v_call: TRBV12-3/TRBV12-4; clone_size: few; d_call: TRBD2
cdr3_aa: CATQLAGRSYEQYF; cdr3_nt: TGTGCCACCCAGTTGGCAGGGCGCTCCTACGAGCAGTACTTC; j_call: TRBJ2-7; cdr3_length: 14; v_call: TRBV10-3; clone_size: few; d_call: -
cdr3_aa: CASSQQGATEAFF; cdr3_nt: TGTGCCAGCAGCCAACAGGGGGCAACTGAAGCTTTCTTT; j_call: TRBJ1-1; cdr3_length: 13; v_call: TRBV12-3/TRBV12-4; clone_size: large; d_call: TRBD1
cdr3_aa: CASSLVGRGEFHTDTQYF; cdr3_nt: TGTGCCAGCAGCTTAGTGGGCCGGGGAGAATTCCACACAGATACGCAGTATTTT; j_call: TRBJ2-3; cdr3_length: 18; v_call: TRBV7-2; clone_size: medium-sized; d_call: -
cdr3_aa: CASSHRGYEQFF; cdr3_nt: TGTGCCAGCAGTCACAGGGGGTATGAGCAGTTCTTC; j_call: TRBJ2-1; cdr3_length: 12; v_call: TRBV7-8; clone_size: -; d_call: TRBD1
cdr3_aa: CASSLDRGIFNEQYF; cdr3_nt: TGTGCCAGCAGCTTGGACAGGGGGATCTTCAACGAGCAGTACTTC; j_call: TRBJ2-7; cdr3_length: 15; v_call: TRBV7-9; clone_size: medium-sized; d_call: TRBD1
cdr3_aa: CASSGLSGLGGANVLTF; cdr3_nt: TGTGCCAGCAGTGGCCTTTCAGGGTTGGGTGGGGCCAACGTCCTGACTTTC; j_call: TRBJ2-6; cdr3_length: 17; v_call: TRBV28; clone_size: -; d_call: -
cdr3_aa: CASSSLPGTGELFF; cdr3_nt: TGTGCCAGCAGCTCACTCCCGGGGACCGGGGAGCTGTTTTTT; j_call: TRBJ2-2; cdr3_length: 14; v_call: TRBV7-2; clone_size: -; d_call: -
cdr3_aa: CASSLCQDF; cdr3_nt: TGTGCCAGCAGCTTATGCCAGGATTTT; j_call: TRBJ1-5; cdr3_length: 9; v_call: TRBV7-3; clone_size: few; d_call: -
cdr3_aa: CASSSGRRYGYTF; cdr3_nt: TGTGCCAGCAGCTCCGGACGGCGCTATGGCTACACCTTC; j_call: TRBJ1-2; cdr3_length: 13; v_call: TRBV7-2; clone_size: once; d_call: -
cdr3_aa: CASRPFDINTGELFF; cdr3_nt: TGTGCCAGCAGGCCATTTGACATAAACACCGGGGAGCTGTTTTTT; j_call: TRBJ2-2; cdr3_length: 15; v_call: TRBV9; clone_size: medium-sized; d_call: -
cdr3_aa: CASSEGSAKSAETQYF; cdr3_nt: TGTGCCAGCAGCGAAGGCTCGGCCAAATCAGCAGAGACCCAGTACTTC; j_call: TRBJ2-5; cdr3_length: 16; v_call: TRBV27; clone_size: few; d_call: -
cdr3_aa: CASSLGSGRGTGELFF; cdr3_nt: TGTGCTAGCAGCTTAGGGTCCGGAAGGGGCACCGGGGAGCTGTTTTTT; j_call: TRBJ2-2; cdr3_length: 16; v_call: TRBV7-7; clone_size: medium-sized; d_call: -
cdr3_aa: CSVDQGEGTEAFF; cdr3_nt: TGCAGCGTTGATCAAGGGGAGGGCACTGAAGCTTTCTTT; j_call: TRBJ1-1; cdr3_length: 13; v_call: TRBV29-1; clone_size: -; d_call: -
cdr3_aa: CASSRVNEQFF; cdr3_nt: TGTGCCAGCAGCAGAGTAAATGAGCAGTTCTTC; j_call: TRBJ2-1; cdr3_length: 11; v_call: TRBV6-1; clone_size: few; d_call: -
cdr3_aa: CASSHRPGTEAFF; cdr3_nt: TGTGCCAGCAGCCATCGTCCTGGCACTGAAGCTTTCTTT; j_call: TRBJ1-1; cdr3_length: 13; v_call: TRBV3-1; clone_size: medium-sized; d_call: -
cdr3_aa: CASSPTYRDYAYNEQFF; cdr3_nt: TGTGCCAGCAGCCCCACTTACCGGGACTACGCCTACAATGAGCAGTTCTTC; j_call: TRBJ2-1; cdr3_length: 17; v_call: TRBV9; clone_size: medium-sized; d_call: TRBD2
cdr3_aa: CASSRTSGRPTGELFF; cdr3_nt: TGTGCCAGCAGTCGGACTAGCGGGAGGCCCACCGGGGAGCTGTTTTTT; j_call: TRBJ2-2; cdr3_length: 16; v_call: TRBV6-2/TRBV6-3; clone_size: -; d_call: TRBD2
cdr3_aa: CASSQGRGGSSYNEQFF; cdr3_nt: TGCGCCAGCAGCCAAGGGCGGGGCGGGAGCTCCTACAATGAGCAGTTCTTC; j_call: TRBJ2-1; cdr3_length: 17; v_call: TRBV4-1; clone_size: large; d_call: TRBD2
cdr3_aa: CASSLGAGEDTQYF; cdr3_nt: TGTGCCAGCAGCCTAGGGGCGGGAGAAGATACGCAGTATTTT; j_call: TRBJ2-3; cdr3_length: 14; v_call: TRBV11-2; clone_size: -; d_call: TRBD2
cdr3_aa: CSALQGRGEKLFF; cdr3_nt: TGCAGCGCTCTACAGGGGAGAGGGGAAAAACTGTTTTTT; j_call: TRBJ1-4; cdr3_length: 13; v_call: TRBV29-1; clone_size: medium-sized; d_call: TRBD1
cdr3_aa: CASSYSDGDPRRWQYF; cdr3_nt: TGTGCCAGCAGTTACTCGGATGGGGACCCCCGGCGGTGGCAGTACTTC; j_call: TRBJ2-7; cdr3_length: 16; v_call: TRBV6-2/TRBV6-3; clone_size: medium-sized; d_call: -
cdr3_aa: CASSPSAGTSDTQYF; cdr3_nt: TGTGCCAGCAGCCCCTCGGCGGGAACCTCAGATACGCAGTATTTT; j_call: TRBJ2-3; cdr3_length: 15; v_call: TRBV7-2; clone_size: few; d_call: -
cdr3_aa: CASSRTGESGELFF; cdr3_nt: TGTGCCAGCAGTAGGACAGGGGAATCCGGGGAGCTGTTTTTT; j_call: TRBJ2-2; cdr3_length: 14; v_call: TRBV6-2/TRBV6-3; clone_size: medium-sized; d_call: TRBD1
cdr3_aa: CATSRDRLAGAYEQFF; cdr3_nt: TGTGCCACCAGCAGAGATAGACTAGCGGGAGCCTATGAGCAGTTCTTC; j_call: TRBJ2-1; cdr3_length: 16; v_call: TRBV15; clone_size: -; d_call: TRBD2
cdr3_aa: CASSHTRGTGANVLTF; cdr3_nt: TGTGCCAGCAGCCACACTCGGGGGACTGGGGCCAACGTCCTGACTTTC; j_call: TRBJ2-6; cdr3_length: 16; v_call: TRBV5-6; clone_size: -; d_call: -
cdr3_aa: CSASKANPTYGYTF; cdr3_nt: TGCAGTGCTAGTAAGGCGAACCCAACCTATGGCTACACCTTC; j_call: TRBJ1-2; cdr3_length: 14; v_call: TRBV20-1; clone_size: medium-sized; d_call: -
cdr3_aa: CASSYPTGSYEQYF; cdr3_nt: TGTGCCAGCAGTTACCCGACAGGGTCCTACGAGCAGTACTTC; j_call: TRBJ2-7; cdr3_length: 14; v_call: TRBV28; clone_size: -; d_call: TRBD1
cdr3_aa: CASSFSGTTSVRQYF; cdr3_nt: TGTGCCAGCAGTTTTTCAGGGACCACCTCTGTACGGCAGTACTTC; j_call: TRBJ2-7; cdr3_length: 15; v_call: TRBV28; clone_size: medium-sized; d_call: -
cdr3_aa: CATSRAGLQETQYF; cdr3_nt: TGTGCCACCAGCAGAGCCGGACTCCAAGAGACCCAGTACTTC; j_call: TRBJ2-5; cdr3_length: 14; v_call: TRBV15; clone_size: few; d_call: -
cdr3_aa: CATSRDLSSKGETQYF; cdr3_nt: TGTGCCACCAGCAGAGATTTATCGAGTAAGGGAGAGACCCAGTACTTC; j_call: TRBJ2-5; cdr3_length: 16; v_call: TRBV15; clone_size: medium-sized; d_call: -
cdr3_aa: CASSGGFNQPQHF; cdr3_nt: TGTGCCAGCAGTGGCGGATTCAATCAGCCCCAGCATTTT; j_call: TRBJ1-5; cdr3_length: 13; v_call: TRBV2; clone_size: large; d_call: -
cdr3_aa: CASSPPTSGRNEQFF; cdr3_nt: TGTGCCAGCTCACCACCTACTAGCGGGAGGAATGAGCAGTTCTTC; j_call: TRBJ2-1; cdr3_length: 15; v_call: TRBV18; clone_size: medium-sized; d_call: TRBD2
cdr3_aa: CASSFGAGTKYF; cdr3_nt: -; j_call: TRBJ2-5; cdr3_length: 12; v_call: TRBV12-3/TRBV12-4; clone_size: medium-sized; d_call: -